This TCR beta chain was profiled in a study of regulatory dendritic cells for organ transplantation. In the study overall: Regulatory dendritic cells were monocyte-derived, receiving vitamin D3 on days 0 and 4 and IL-10 on day 4. Study-level points and caveats: Among resting subsets, memory CD8+ cells contained the most alloreactive clonotypes. Regulatory dendritic cells appeared to expand memory CD8+ clones less than mature ones.

Assay: immunoSEQ multiplex PCR; the TCRdb copy retains only in-frame clones and omits some. The sample lists over 10,000 clones, 89% seen once, with around 0.22% in the top ten. Trimming pared 0 bases from V and 3 bases from J, leaving 17 bases between. CDR1 is LGHNA, CDR2 YSLEER, per germline. This CDR3 has 17 residues. Allogeneic regulatory or mature dendritic cells were co-cultured for more than 4 days with CFSE-labeled sorted T cells at 1:10. Naive CD45RA+ and memory CD45RO+ CD4+ or CD8+ T cells were FACS-sorted. In the case of this clone: What it binds is unknown.

The chain uses TRBV4-3 and TRBJ1-1; D possibly corresponds to TRBD1 (6 bases). The specimen was naive CD8+ T cells from blood cultured with regulatory dendritic cells. Subset specified: CD45RA+ naive T cells. The source of this sequence is a human donor in good health. The CDR3 is CASSQDYRSRGYTEAFF. CDR3 in DNA: TGCGCCAGCAGCCAAGATTATAGGTCGAGGGGGTACACTGAAGCTTTCTTT.